The rows below give T cell receptor beta chains drawn from one sample of a study of technical replicates of blood from a few donors. Using immunoSEQ multiplex PCR, the repertoire was profiled, and TCRdb retains in-frame clones only, with some absent. The sample contains over 60,000 clones, roughly 93% of which appear only once. The sequenced material came from T cells isolated from PBMCs. The receptors were gathered from a human donor in good health. The CDR3 runs from the conserved cysteine through the conserved F or W. The size of a clone is reported for some rows only, either as once, few or many, or as a class for expanded clones.

- | TRBJ2-7 | TRBV19 | 14 | CASRGLAYPYEQYF
- | TRBJ2-3 | TRBV7-9 | 14 | CASSSAGLTDTQYF
- | TRBJ2-5 | TRBV19 | 13 | CAYSGTGRETQYF
- | TRBJ2-7 | TRBV6-1 | 15 | CASRGAGTGTGEQYF
- | TRBJ2-7 | TRBV5-1 | 12 | CASSPGGYEQYF
- | TRBJ1-2 | TRBV2 | 14 | CASSVTTGDYGYTF
- | TRBJ2-3 | TRBV2 | 14 | CASGRVADTDTQYF
- | TRBJ1-1 | TRBV19 | 16 | CASSWRGEGPNTEAFF
- | TRBJ2-2 | TRBV13 | 15 | CASSFLLRGAGELFF
- | TRBJ2-2 | TRBV10-3 | 14 | CAIRGQANTGELFF
- | TRBJ1-5 | TRBV19 | 14 | CASSINRAHQPQHF
once | TRBJ2-7 | TRBV27 | 16 | CASSFWLQGNYYEQYF
- | TRBJ2-3 | TRBV7-9 | 14 | CASSLREGTDTQYF
once | TRBJ2-7 | TRBV2 | 15 | CASSKTGTASYEQYF
once | TRBJ2-2 | TRBV5-1 | 14 | CASSYTVETGELFF
- | TRBJ2-3 | TRBV4-1 | 18 | CASSQSGASGSSTDTQYF
- | TRBJ2-2 | TRBV7-9 | 14 | CASRQTGNTGELFF
- | TRBJ1-2 | TRBV19 | 12 | CASAREYYGYTF
- | TRBJ2-2 | TRBV9 | 17 | CASSVEASGTNTGELFF
- | TRBJ2-3 | TRBV27 | 14 | CATQASGGSDTQYF
- | TRBJ1-1 | TRBV25-1 | 14 | CASSVSGAWAEAFF
- | TRBJ2-1 | TRBV6-4 | 11 | CARERTREQFF
once | TRBJ2-1 | TRBV7-9 | 14 | CASSLAAEYNEQFF
- | TRBJ2-3 | TRBV5-1 | 10 | CASSPYTQYF
- | TRBJ1-2 | TRBV28 | 14 | CASSVQTGNYGYTF
- | TRBJ2-5 | TRBV28 | 14 | CASFRAGYQETQYF
- | TRBJ1-2 | TRBV18 | 12 | CASSPREYGYTF
- | TRBJ2-1 | TRBV4-1 | 16 | CASSQPSGRTHNEQFF
few | TRBJ2-7 | TRBV4-1 | 15 | CASSQSRISTFEQYF
few | TRBJ2-7 | TRBV7-6 | 13 | CASSLALYSEQYF
- | TRBJ2-3 | TRBV4-1 | 15 | CASSQDRSSGNTQYF
- | TRBJ2-7 | TRBV5-1 | 14 | CASSLGGGDYEQYF
once | TRBJ1-4 | TRBV21-1 | 20 | CASSKKLRMDRNVTNEKLFF
- | TRBJ2-7 | TRBV19 | 13 | CASSIDQANEQYF